This T cell receptor (beta chain) emerged from a study of cytomegalovirus exposure and HLA in healthy donors. Study details: The 130 or so validation repertoires used a platform that matched the one used for the approximately 690 first-cohort repertoires, as a later analysis reported.

Notes on the study in general: Cytomegalovirus status, reportedly, was diagnosed with high specificity and sensitivity by the classifier.

In the case of this clone: The antigen remains undetermined.

The repertoire was sequenced with immunoSEQ multiplex PCR; TCRdb's copy has only in-frame clones and lacks some. Here the sample spans around 300,000 clones, roughly 86% being singletons. This TCR was sampled from a man between 25 and 39 years old in good health and CMV-seronegative. Specimen: PBMCs.

CDR3 DNA: TGTGCCAGCAGTTTATCTGCAGGGAATAAGGCCTATGGCTACACCTTC. Protein: CASSLSAGNKAYGYTF. This chain joins TRBV27 and TRBJ1-2; perhaps TRBD1 as D (5 bases). This CDR3 comprises 16 residues. Looked up from germline, CDR1 is MNHEY and CDR2 is SMNVEV (reference sequence). The V end lost 0 bases, the J end lost 4 bases, and 15 bases lay between the germline ends.